These 14 T cell receptor beta chains originate from one sample sequenced in a study of blood T cell repertoires in COVID-19. Clones were sequenced by immunoSEQ multiplex PCR, and TCRdb holds only the in-frame ones, with some missing. Of tens of thousands of clones listed, 70% to 85% are singletons. Sequencing used peripheral blood. These TCRs come from a man aged 45-60 years with active COVID-19.

The chain links TRBV4-3 to TRBJ2-3; perhaps TRBD1 as D (8 bases). Germline CDR1 and CDR2: LGHNA and YSLEER. The CDR3 is made up of 16 amino acids. With 0 bases removed from V and 5 bases from J, the gap between germline ends came to 15 bases. The CDR3 nucleotides read TGCGCCAGCAGCCAAGAACAGGGGGGGCCTGGAGATACGCAGTATTTT. Its protein is CASSQEQGGPGDTQYF.

The chain joins TRBV18 to TRBJ2-2, with D possibly being TRBD1 (6 bases). The CDR3 sequence is 17 residues long. Germline-derived CDR1 and CDR2 are KGHSH and LQKENI. The V gene lost 0 bases and the J gene lost 0 bases, with 11 bases spanning the gap. The CDR3 bases are TGTGCCAGCTCACCACCGGAGCAGGGGACGAACACCGGGGAGCTGTTTTTT. Residues: CASSPPEQGTNTGELFF. The complete variable domain, with remaining parts taken from reference TRBV18 and TRBJ2-2, reads NAGVMQNPRHLVRRRGQEARLRCSPMKGHSHVYWYRQLPEEGLKFMVYLQKENIIDESGMPKERFSAEFPKEGPSILRIQQVVRGDSAAYFCASSPPEQGTNTGELFFGEGSRLTVL.

The chain carries TRBV27 and TRBJ1-2, with TRBD1 matching 8 bases. From germline, CDR1 is MNHEY and CDR2 SMNVEV (reference sequence). V shed 2 bases and J 0 bases; nucleotides not matched to a gene: 5. The CDR3 loop spans 16 amino acids. CDR3 protein: CASSLRTGHPNYGYTF. CDR3 nucleotides: TGTGCCAGCAGTTTAAGGACAGGGCACCCTAACTATGGCTACACCTTC.

The CDR3 DNA reads as TGTGCCTCCACTAGCCCTAGCTCCTACAATGAGCAGTTCTTC. It codes for CASTSPSSYNEQFF. The rearrangement links TRBV2 to TRBJ2-1; weak D call: TRBD2 (6 bases). Trimming took off 11 bases at V and 0 bases at J, with 14 bases between the two ends. CDR1 is SNHLY and CDR2 is FYNNEI in the germline V gene. The CDR3 contains 14 residues.

This clone was seen more than once but under ten times. CDR3 region: CASKGYTGELFF. CDR3 sequence (DNA): TGTGCCAGCAAGGGGTATACCGGGGAGCTGTTTTTT. The chain recombines TRBV5-5 with TRBJ2-2, with D tentatively TRBD1 (5 bases). Germline loops: CDR1 SGHKS, CDR2 YYEKEE (reference sequence). This CDR3 is 12 amino acids long. Between the trimmed V and J ends, which lost 6 bases and 5 bases, there was a span of 8 bases.

The rearrangement links TRBV6-6 to TRBJ1-4; D gene ambiguous. Trimming stripped 2 bases from V and 5 bases from J, with 9 bases between. The CDR3 contains 14 residues. Germline loops: CDR1 MNHNY, CDR2 SVGAGI (reference sequence). The CDR3 loop reads CASSYRGENEKLFF. The CDR3 DNA reads as TGTGCCAGCAGTTACCGCGGCGAAAATGAAAAACTGTTTTTT.

The chain combines TRBV5-6 with TRBJ2-1; no definite D call. Germline CDR1 and CDR2: SGHDT and YYEEEE. The CDR3 length is 14 residues. V was pared by 4 bases and J by 7 bases, with 15 bases between. CDR3 coding DNA: TGTGCCAGCAGCCACGCACTCCAAACTAATGAGCAGTTCTTC. Encoded protein: CASSHALQTNEQFF.

This clone was recorded at least ten times. This chain uses TRBV21-1 with TRBJ1-2. TRBV21-1 has pseudogene status. This CDR3 region has 14 residues. Here the CDR3 DNA reads TGTGCCAGCAGCAAATATCGGGGGAGCGATGGCTACACCTTC. Residues: CASSKYRGSDGYTF.

This clone appeared a single time. This sequence joins TRBV7-8 and TRBJ1-2; 7 nucleotides align to TRBD1. The J segment lost 4 bases and the V segment lost 4 bases, leaving 6 bases of the junction unmatched. The germline V gene encodes CDR1 SGHVS and CDR2 FQNEAQ. CDR3 length: 14 residues. The CDR3 loop reads CASSSTGLAYGYTF. Here the CDR3 DNA reads TGTGCCAGCAGCTCGACAGGGTTGGCCTATGGCTACACCTTC.

The V and J genes are TRBV11-2 and TRBJ2-1, with TRBD2 matching 8 bases. CDR1 and CDR2 from the germline V gene are SGHAT and FQNNGV. After removal of 1 base from V and 4 bases from J, the junction contained 3 bases not matched to a gene. This CDR3 is 15 amino acids long. Here the CDR3 reads CASSLVSGGYNEQFF. The CDR3 DNA reads TGTGCCAGCAGCTTAGTAAGCGGGGGTTACAATGAGCAGTTCTTC.

The rearrangement joins TRBV27 to TRBJ2-2; no reliable D call. Germline-derived CDR1 and CDR2 are MNHEY and SMNVEV (reference sequence). V lost 0 bases, J lost 1 base, and 12 bases lay in between. This CDR3 spans 17 amino acids. The CDR3 DNA sequence: TGTGCCAGCAGTTTATCGACGGTCAGACTGAACACCGGGGAGCTGTTTTTT. As protein: CASSLSTVRLNTGELFF.

This chain joins TRBV27 and TRBJ1-1; 7 nucleotides align to TRBD1. After removal of 3 bases from V and 1 base from J, the junction contained 8 bases not matched to a gene. The germline CDR1 and CDR2 sequences are MNHEY and SMNVEV (reference sequence). The CDR3 runs to 16 residues. The CDR3 nucleotides read TGTGCCAGCAGTTTTAAGCCGGGACAGCGGAACACTGAAGCTTTCTTT. Translated: CASSFKPGQRNTEAFF.

The V gene is TRBV7-9, the J gene TRBJ1-1, with TRBD1 matching 7 bases. V lost 4 bases to trimming and J lost 6 bases; unmatched junction nucleotides: 5. CDR3 size: 13 residues. Germline-derived CDR1 and CDR2 are SEHNR and FQNEAQ (reference sequence). The CDR3 bases are TGTGCCAGCAGCTACAGGGGAGAAGCTGAAGCTTTCTTT. Protein sequence: CASSYRGEAEAFF. The whole variable domain, filled in from reference TRBV7-9 and TRBJ1-1, reads DTGVSQNPRHKITKRGQNVTFRCDPISEHNRLYWYRQTLGQGPEFLTYFQNEAQLEKSRLLSDRFSAERPKGSFSTLEIQRTEQGDSAMYLCASSYRGEAEAFFGQGTRLTVV.

This rearrangement joins TRBV9 to TRBJ2-3; maybe TRBD1 (6 bases). CDR1 and CDR2 from the germline V gene are SGDLS and YYNGEE. Between the trimmed V and J ends, which lost 1 base and 4 bases, there was a span of 7 bases. CDR3 length: 13 residues. Here the CDR3 reads CASSVNRADTQYF. CDR3 in DNA: TGTGCCAGCAGCGTAAACAGGGCAGATACGCAGTATTTT.